One TCR beta chain is described in this entry. No antigen is known for it. The data belong to a study of OX40 agonist ivuxolimab in advanced cancers. The germline V and J ends were trimmed by 1 base and 9 bases, with 16 bases remaining between them. Germline CDR1 is WSHSY and CDR2 is SAAADI. The CDR3 runs 15 residues. Measured with immunoSEQ multiplex PCR; TCRdb has only the in-frame clones, and not every one. The repertoire includes 37,000 or so clones, 74% of them detected once, and around a sixth sits in the top ten. Study results and caveats: The mean number of expanded clones was higher in CD8+ T cells than in CD4+. The work left the antigen specificity of expanded peripheral T cells undetermined. Also present in some nonresponders was a low level of normalized T-cell clonal expansion.

The sequenced sample was CD4+ or CD8+ T cells sorted from blood, obtained in a trial of the OX40 agonist ivuxolimab. This chain joins TRBV10-2 and TRBJ2-1; tentative D call: TRBD2 (5 bases). The TCR was taken from an adult with an advanced solid tumor such as melanoma, head and neck, liver or kidney cancer. The CDR3 sequence is CASSEFWAAEGEQFF. DNA for the CDR3: TGCGCCAGCAGTGAGTTTTGGGCAGCCGAGGGTGAGCAGTTCTTC.